This note documents a single T cell receptor beta chain sequence. These data are taken from a study of CD8 T cells in Susac syndrome. Germline V gene data show CDR1 as SEHNR and CDR2 as FQNEAQ (reference sequence). Trimming pared 3 bases from V and 0 bases from J, leaving 13 bases between. This CDR3 region has 16 residues. Random-hexamer reverse transcription was applied to about 0.45 to 1 ug RNA. TCRdb re-called the immunoSEQ multiplex PCR reads with MiXCR, one entry per CDR3 protein. The data contain around 80,000 distinct CDR3 sequences, approximately 96% of them singletons. Sequenced sample: CD8+ T cells from PBMCs. J is TRBJ2-3 and V is TRBV7-9; D unclear. The sequence was collected from a human donor with Susac syndrome. Here the CDR3 DNA reads TGTGCCAGCAGCTTGGCTCACATGTATAGCACAGATACGCAGTATTTT. This translates into CASSLAHMYSTDTQYF.